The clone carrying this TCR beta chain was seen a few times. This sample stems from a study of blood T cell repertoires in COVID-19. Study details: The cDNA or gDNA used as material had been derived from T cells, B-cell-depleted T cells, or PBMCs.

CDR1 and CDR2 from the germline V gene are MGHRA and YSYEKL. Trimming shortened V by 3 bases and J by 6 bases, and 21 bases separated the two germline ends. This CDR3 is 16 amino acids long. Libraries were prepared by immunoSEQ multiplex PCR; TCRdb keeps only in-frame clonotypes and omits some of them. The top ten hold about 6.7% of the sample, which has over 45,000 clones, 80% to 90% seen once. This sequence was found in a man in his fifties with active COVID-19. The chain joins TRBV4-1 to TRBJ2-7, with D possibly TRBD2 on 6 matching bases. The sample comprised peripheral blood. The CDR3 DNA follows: TGCGCCAGCAGCCAGGTTGGTCGGGAGCTCCGTCGCGAGCAGTACTTC. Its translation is CASSQVGRELRREQYF.